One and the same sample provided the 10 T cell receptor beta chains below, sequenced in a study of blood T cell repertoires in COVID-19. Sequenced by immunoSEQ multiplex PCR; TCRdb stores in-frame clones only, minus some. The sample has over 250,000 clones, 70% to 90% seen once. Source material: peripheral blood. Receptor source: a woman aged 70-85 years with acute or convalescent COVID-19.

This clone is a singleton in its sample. CDR3 DNA: TGCGCCAGCAGCTTGGCGGGGATGGACAGGGTGGATTCACCCCTCCACTTT. It specifies CASSLAGMDRVDSPLHF. The rearrangement uses TRBV5-1 and TRBJ1-6; 8 bases are a match to TRBD1. Germline V gives CDR1 SGHRS, CDR2 YFSETQ. The CDR3 loop spans 17 amino acids. V lost 0 bases, J lost 8 bases, and 10 bases stayed unmatched.

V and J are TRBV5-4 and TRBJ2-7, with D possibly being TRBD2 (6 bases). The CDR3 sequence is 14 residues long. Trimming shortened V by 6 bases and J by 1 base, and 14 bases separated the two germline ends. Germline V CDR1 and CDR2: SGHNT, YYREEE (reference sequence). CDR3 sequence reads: CASNPRGGSYEQYF. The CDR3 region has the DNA TGTGCCAGCAACCCTAGGGGAGGTTCCTACGAGCAGTACTTC.

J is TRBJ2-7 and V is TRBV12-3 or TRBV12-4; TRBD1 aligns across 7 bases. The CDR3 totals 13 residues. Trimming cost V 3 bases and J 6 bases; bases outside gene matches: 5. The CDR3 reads CASSLKGAGEQYF. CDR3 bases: TGTGCCAGCAGTTTGAAGGGGGCAGGCGAGCAGTACTTC.

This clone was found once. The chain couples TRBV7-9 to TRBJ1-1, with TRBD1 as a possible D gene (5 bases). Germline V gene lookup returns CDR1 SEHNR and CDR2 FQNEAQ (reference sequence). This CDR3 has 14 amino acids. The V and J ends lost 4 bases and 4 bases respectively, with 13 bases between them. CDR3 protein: CASSSPGVGTEAFF. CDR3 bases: TGTGCCAGCAGCTCCCCGGGGGTTGGCACTGAAGCTTTCTTT.

The DNA of the CDR3 is TGCGCCAGCAGCCAGGATTTGACAGGGGGCAATCAGCCCCAGCATTTT. The encoded protein is CASSQDLTGGNQPQHF. The chain couples TRBV4-1 to TRBJ1-5, with 8 bases matching TRBD1. V lost 3 bases and J lost 2; bases outside the gene matches: 6. The CDR3 has 16 amino acids. The germline gives CDR1 MGHRA, CDR2 YSYEKL.

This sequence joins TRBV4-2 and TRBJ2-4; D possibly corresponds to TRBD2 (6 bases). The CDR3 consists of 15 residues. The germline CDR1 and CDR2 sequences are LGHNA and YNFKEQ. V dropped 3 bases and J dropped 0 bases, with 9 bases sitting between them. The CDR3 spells CASSQGGRAKNIQYF. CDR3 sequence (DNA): TGTGCCAGCAGCCAGGGGGGTCGAGCCAAAAACATTCAGTACTTC.

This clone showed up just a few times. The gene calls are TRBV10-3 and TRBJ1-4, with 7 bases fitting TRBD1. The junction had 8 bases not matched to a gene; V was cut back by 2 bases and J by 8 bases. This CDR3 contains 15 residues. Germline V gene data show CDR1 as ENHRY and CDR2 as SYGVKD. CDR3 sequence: CAISEGQVMGEKLFF. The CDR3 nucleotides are TGTGCCATCAGTGAGGGACAGGTGATGGGCGAAAAACTGTTTTTT.

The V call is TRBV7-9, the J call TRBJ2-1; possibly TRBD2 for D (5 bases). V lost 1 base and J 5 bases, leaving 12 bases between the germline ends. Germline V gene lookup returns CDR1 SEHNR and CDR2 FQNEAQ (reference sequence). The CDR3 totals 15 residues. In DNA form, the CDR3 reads TGTGCCAGCAGCTTAGTTTCGGGGAAAAACAATGAGCAGTTCTTC. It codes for CASSLVSGKNNEQFF.

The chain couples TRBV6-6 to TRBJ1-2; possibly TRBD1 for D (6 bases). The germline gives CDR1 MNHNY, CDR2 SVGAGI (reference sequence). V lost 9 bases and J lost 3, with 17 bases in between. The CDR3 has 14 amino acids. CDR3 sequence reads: CASLTGRVDYGYTF. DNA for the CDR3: TGTGCCAGTTTGACAGGCAGGGTCGACTATGGCTACACCTTC.

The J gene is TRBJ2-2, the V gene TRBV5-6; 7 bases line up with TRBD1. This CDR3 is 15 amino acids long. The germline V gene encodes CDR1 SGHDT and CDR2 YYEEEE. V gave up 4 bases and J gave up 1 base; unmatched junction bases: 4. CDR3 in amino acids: CASSRDRVNTGELFF. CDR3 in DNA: TGTGCCAGCAGCCGCGACAGGGTGAACACCGGGGAGCTGTTTTTT.